This TCR beta chain was identified during a study of T cells in Graves' hyperthyroidism and ophthalmopathy. The germline V gene encodes CDR1 SGHDN and CDR2 FVKESK. The ends lost 5 bases at V and 7 bases at J; junction bases unmatched: 9. CDR3 length equals 15 residues. RNA transcripts gave rise to amplified TCR beta CDR3 regions. Initially, a first-round RT-PCR of the TCR CDR3 employed the HTBI primer set. TCRdb analysed the multiplex PCR reads with MiXCR anew, one entry per CDR3 protein. Of some 600,000 distinct CDR3 sequences detected, approximately 15% appear once; the ten largest clones hold more than 4.5%.

Sequences were obtained from blood. The chain combines TRBV14 with TRBJ2-7, with 12 bases fitting TRBD1. The receptor's source is a woman younger than 45 with Graves' hyperthyroidism that later progressed to Graves' ophthalmopathy. This chain's CDR3 is CASSDTGTGGWEQYF. The CDR3 DNA reads as TGTGCCAGCAGCGACACCGGGACAGGGGGCTGGGAGCAGTACTTC.